What follows describes a single T cell receptor (beta chain). The antigen is unknown. Treatment in this sample: some 19 received Ad26.COV2.S at low or high dose, single or two shots; roughly five received placebo; per-sample allocation not given. Collection of samples fell on day 63 after the first vaccine or placebo injection. The source of the sample is a study of Ad26.COV2.S vaccination and SARS-CoV-2 variants. At the level of the study: Donor was one of the participants in the Ad26.COV2.S arm of the COV1001 trial.

V was cut by 3 bases and J by 5 bases, with 20 bases left in between. The germline CDR1 and CDR2 sequences are SGHKS and YYEKEE (reference sequence). This CDR3 comprises 16 residues. Study findings and constraints: Post-vaccination breadth of spike-specific CD8+ and CD4+ T cell responses was reportedly substantial.

Here immunoSEQ multiplex PCR was the method, and the copy in TCRdb shows in-frame clones only, minus some. The sample consists of some 290,000 clones, around 84% of them appearing once. The V gene is TRBV5-5, the J gene TRBJ1-1; D might be TRBD1 (6 bases). The specimen comprised peripheral blood, sampled in a trial of Ad26.COV2.S vaccine versus placebo. The sequence was collected from a person between 18 and 65 years old who received the Ad26.COV2.S COVID-19 vaccine or a placebo. As DNA, the CDR3 is TGTGCCAGCAGCTCCAGGGTCTCAGGGGCGGTAACTGAAGCTTTCTTT. Amino acids: CASSSRVSGAVTEAFF.